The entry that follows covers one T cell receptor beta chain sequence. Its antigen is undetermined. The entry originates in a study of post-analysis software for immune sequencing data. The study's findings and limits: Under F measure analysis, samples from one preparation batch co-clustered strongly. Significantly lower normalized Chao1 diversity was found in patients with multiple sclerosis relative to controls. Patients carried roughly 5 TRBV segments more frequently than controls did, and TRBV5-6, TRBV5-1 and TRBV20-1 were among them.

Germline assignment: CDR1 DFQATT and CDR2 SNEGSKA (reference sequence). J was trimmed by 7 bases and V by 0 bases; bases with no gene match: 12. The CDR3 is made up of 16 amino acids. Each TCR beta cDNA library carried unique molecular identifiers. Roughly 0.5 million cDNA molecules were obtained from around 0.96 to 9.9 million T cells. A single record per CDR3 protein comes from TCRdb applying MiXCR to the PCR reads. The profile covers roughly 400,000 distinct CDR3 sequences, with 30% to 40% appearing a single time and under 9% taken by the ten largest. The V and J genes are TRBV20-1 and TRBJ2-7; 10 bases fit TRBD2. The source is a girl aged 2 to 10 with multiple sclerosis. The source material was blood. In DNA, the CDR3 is TGCAGTGCTAGAGATGAGCGGGGGGGCCCCTACAATGAGCAGTACTTC. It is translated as CSARDERGGPYNEQYF.